This TCR beta chain was identified in a study of Ad26.COV2.S vaccination and SARS-CoV-2 variants. The V and J ends lost 1 base and 2 bases, in that order; junction bases with no gene match: 11. Germline CDR1 is MNHEY and CDR2 is SMNVEV (reference sequence). The CDR3 has 20 residues. The count of this clone is one. Its antigen is unidentified. Method: immunoSEQ multiplex PCR; TCRdb's copy keeps in-frame clones and lacks some. The sample records hundreds of thousands of clones, about 88% being singletons. General study results and limits: It was found that vaccine and placebo recipients had similar non-spike TCR breadth. There was a possibility that the TCR breadth and depth analyses underestimated total T cell responses. Substantial breadth was reported for post-vaccination spike-specific CD8+ and CD4+ T cells.

The sample's treatment: around 19 received Ad26.COV2.S at low or high dose, single or two shots; about 5 received placebo; per-sample allocation not given. On day 63 after the first injection, vaccine and placebo recipients gave samples. Source: peripheral blood, taken in a trial of Ad26.COV2.S vaccine versus placebo. This clonotype was obtained from a person between 18 and 65 years old who received the Ad26.COV2.S COVID-19 vaccine or a placebo. V is TRBV27 and J is TRBJ2-2; 12 positions match TRBD2. CDR3 sequence (DNA): TGTGCCAGCAGTTTATACCAAGCTAGCGGGAGGGCCTCTAACACCGGGGAGCTGTTTTTT. Translation: CASSLYQASGRASNTGELFF.